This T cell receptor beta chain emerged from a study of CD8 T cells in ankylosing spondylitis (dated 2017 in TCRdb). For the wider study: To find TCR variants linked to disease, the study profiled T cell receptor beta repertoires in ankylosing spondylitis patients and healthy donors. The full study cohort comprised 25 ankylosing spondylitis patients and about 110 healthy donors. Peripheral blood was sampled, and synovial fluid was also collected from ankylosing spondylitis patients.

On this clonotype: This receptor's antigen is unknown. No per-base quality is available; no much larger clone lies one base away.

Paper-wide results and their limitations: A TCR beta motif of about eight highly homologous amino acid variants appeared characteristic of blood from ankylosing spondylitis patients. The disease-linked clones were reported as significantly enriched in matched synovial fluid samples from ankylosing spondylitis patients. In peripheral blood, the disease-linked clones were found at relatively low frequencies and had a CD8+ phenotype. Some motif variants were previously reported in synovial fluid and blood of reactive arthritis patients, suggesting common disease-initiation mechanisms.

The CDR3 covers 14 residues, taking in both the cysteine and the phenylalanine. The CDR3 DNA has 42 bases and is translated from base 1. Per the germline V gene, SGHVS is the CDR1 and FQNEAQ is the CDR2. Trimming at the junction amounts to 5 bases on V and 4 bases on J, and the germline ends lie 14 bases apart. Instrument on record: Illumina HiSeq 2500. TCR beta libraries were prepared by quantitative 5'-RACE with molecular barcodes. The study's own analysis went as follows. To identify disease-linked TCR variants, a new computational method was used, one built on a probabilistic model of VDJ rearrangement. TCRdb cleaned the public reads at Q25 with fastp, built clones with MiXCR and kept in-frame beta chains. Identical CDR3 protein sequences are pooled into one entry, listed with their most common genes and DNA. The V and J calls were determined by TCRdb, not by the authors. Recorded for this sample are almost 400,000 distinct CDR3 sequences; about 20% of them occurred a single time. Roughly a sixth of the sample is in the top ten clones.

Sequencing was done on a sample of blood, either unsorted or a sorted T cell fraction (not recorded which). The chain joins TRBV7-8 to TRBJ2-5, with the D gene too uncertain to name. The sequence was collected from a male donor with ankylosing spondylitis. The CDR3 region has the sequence CASSQLGSPETQYF. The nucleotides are TGTGCCAGCAGCCAGCTTGGGTCCCCAGAGACCCAGTACTTC.